The clone carrying this T cell receptor beta chain was counted many times. Its specificity is not known. Each TCR beta library was made by quantitative 5'-RACE that incorporated molecular barcodes. One entry per CDR3 protein, called by TCRdb with MiXCR from the 5' RACE reads. The sample lists fewer than 550,000 distinct CDR3 sequences, approximately 5% occurring once. The data derive from a study of CD8 T cells in ankylosing spondylitis. Whole-study results and caveats: Blood from ankylosing spondylitis patients appeared to carry a characteristic roughly eight-variant TCR beta motif. There was reportedly significant enrichment of clones that were disease-linked in matched ankylosing spondylitis synovial fluid.

Sequencing input: blood, either unsorted or a sorted T cell fraction (not recorded which). The clonotype was recovered from a male donor with ankylosing spondylitis.

The CDR3 sequence: CASSPRGGLNTEAFF. The DNA of the CDR3 is TGCGCCAGCAGCCCCCGAGGGGGGTTGAACACTGAAGCTTTCTTT. The chain joins TRBV5-1 to TRBJ1-1; the D gene is possibly TRBD1 (6 bases). This CDR3 region has 15 residues. Germline V gene data show CDR1 as SGHRS and CDR2 as YFSETQ. Trimming took off 4 bases at V and 0 bases at J, with 13 bases between the two ends. Full variable domain (rest looked up from reference TRBV5-1 and TRBJ1-1): KAGVTQTPRYLIKTRGQQVTLSCSPISGHRSVSWYQQTPGQGLQFLFEYFSETQRNKGNFPGRFSGRQFSNSRSEMNVSTLELGDSALYLCASSPRGGLNTEAFFGQGTRLTVV.